These T cell receptor beta chains were read from a single sample in a study of OX40 agonist ivuxolimab in advanced cancers. The repertoire was sequenced with immunoSEQ multiplex PCR; TCRdb's copy has only in-frame clones and lacks some. The repertoire consists of tens of thousands of clones, with roughly 90% occurring once and the leading ten covering around 2.5%. The sequencing here drew on CD4+ or CD8+ T cells sorted from blood, taken in a trial of the OX40 agonist ivuxolimab. All receptors come from an adult with an advanced solid tumor such as melanoma, head and neck, liver or kidney cancer. The CDR3 runs from the conserved cysteine through the conserved F or W. Fields, in order: J gene, V gene, CDR3 protein.

J gene: TRBJ2-2; V gene: TRBV5-4; CDR3 protein: CASSRGATGELFF
J gene: TRBJ2-7; V gene: TRBV9; CDR3 protein: CASSVDGASTYEQYF
J gene: TRBJ2-1; V gene: TRBV18; CDR3 protein: CASSLADLDEQFF
J gene: TRBJ2-3; V gene: TRBV19; CDR3 protein: CASSIGGIAGRRSTDTQYF
J gene: TRBJ2-1; V gene: TRBV7-9; CDR3 protein: CASSFLAGGGNEQFF
J gene: TRBJ2-1; V gene: TRBV5-1; CDR3 protein: CASSLYSSSYNEQFF
J gene: TRBJ2-3; V gene: TRBV9; CDR3 protein: CASSGVDHGTQYF
J gene: TRBJ1-4; V gene: TRBV6-6; CDR3 protein: CASRSAGTVEKLFF
J gene: TRBJ2-1; V gene: TRBV30; CDR3 protein: CAWSGTIGEQFF
J gene: TRBJ2-7; V gene: TRBV6-5; CDR3 protein: CASSYDPRNYEQYF
J gene: TRBJ2-1; V gene: TRBV7-9; CDR3 protein: CASSTRLRLASTDNEQFF
J gene: TRBJ2-1; V gene: TRBV19; CDR3 protein: CASSMTLGEQFF
J gene: TRBJ2-7; V gene: TRBV28; CDR3 protein: CASTGGVTYEQYF
J gene: TRBJ2-7; V gene: TRBV4-1; CDR3 protein: CASSQDWVGPYEQYF
J gene: TRBJ2-5; V gene: TRBV18; CDR3 protein: CASSPPTSGRRETQYF
J gene: TRBJ2-3; V gene: TRBV2; CDR3 protein: CASSRTASTDTQYF
J gene: TRBJ1-2; V gene: TRBV5-4; CDR3 protein: CASSLKDANYGYTF
J gene: TRBJ2-1; V gene: TRBV28; CDR3 protein: CASSLGSVDEQFF
J gene: TRBJ2-3; V gene: TRBV7-9; CDR3 protein: CASSDPGGAQYF
J gene: TRBJ1-6; V gene: TRBV30; CDR3 protein: CAYRDMESPLHF
J gene: TRBJ2-5; V gene: TRBV7-9; CDR3 protein: CASRTPYQETQYF
J gene: TRBJ2-2; V gene: TRBV5-1; CDR3 protein: CASSVISANTGELFF
J gene: TRBJ2-7; V gene: TRBV11-2; CDR3 protein: CASSLQVSYEQYF
J gene: TRBJ1-5; V gene: TRBV28; CDR3 protein: CASRSTGGVQPQHF